The 27 T cell receptor beta chains listed next were all sequenced from one sample in a study of regulatory T cells in long-lasting Graves disease. Indicated time point: newly diagnosed GD, antithyroid drugs for less than 3 months. Preparation of the TCR library used RNA extracted from PBMCs. CDR3 regions were amplified by Arm-PCR using iRepertoire HTBI primers to build TCR beta libraries. Each CDR3 protein gets one entry after TCRdb re-called the multiplex PCR reads with MiXCR. The sample has a few hundred thousand distinct CDR3 sequences, over 9.5% seen once. The same sample was also studied in work on T cells in Graves' hyperthyroidism and ophthalmopathy.

The specimen comprised peripheral blood mononuclear cells (PBMCs), sampled at new diagnosis, from a patient treated with antithyroid drugs. The receptors shown here come from a woman younger than 35 with Graves disease.

Comment on this clonotype: A read error may explain this, as a much larger clone is one base away. The chain has TRBV7-9 and TRBJ2-1; TRBD2 matches 11 bases. The CDR3 covers 16 residues. Per germline, CDR1 SEHNR and CDR2 FQNEAQ (reference sequence). The CDR3 DNA sequence: TGTGCCAGCAGCGCGGGACTAGCGGTAAGATACAATGAGCAGCTCTTC. Protein sequence: CASSAGLAVRYNEQLF.

The J gene is TRBJ2-1, the V gene TRBV20-1; tentatively, D is TRBD2 (7 bases). The CDR3 contains 14 residues. CDR1 DFQATT and CDR2 SNEGSKA come from the germline V gene (reference sequence). Trimming took off 3 bases at V and 7 bases at J, with 16 bases between the two ends. CDR3 amino acids: CSASYGGPRNEQFF. The CDR3 bases are TGCAGTGCTAGTTACGGGGGGCCAAGGAATGAGCAGTTCTTC.

This clonotype has a count of ten or more. CDR3 DNA sequence: TGTGCCAGTCGTCGAGGGGGTGGGGACACTGAAGCTTTCTTT. This encodes CASRRGGGDTEAFF. The rearrangement links TRBV2 to TRBJ1-1; D might be TRBD1 (6 bases). The germline gives CDR1 SNHLY, CDR2 FYNNEI. The V end lost 9 bases, the J end lost 3 bases, and 17 bases lay between the germline ends. This CDR3 spans 14 amino acids.

This clonotype was counted at least ten times. The V gene is TRBV7-3, the J gene TRBJ2-1, with D perhaps TRBD2 (5 bases). CDR3 length: 15 amino acids. The V gene lost 4 bases and the J gene lost 7 bases, with 17 bases spanning the gap. The V gene's germline CDR1 is SGHTA and CDR2 FQGTGA. In DNA, the CDR3 is TGTGCCAGCAGCTCTTTGGGCGGGCCGAGGAATGAGCAGTTCTTC. The encoded protein is CASSSLGGPRNEQFF. Based on the CDR3 plus reference TRBV7-3 and TRBJ2-1, the full variable domain is GAGVSQTPSNKVTEKGKYVELRCDPISGHTALYWYRQSLGQGPEFLIYFQGTGAADDSGLPNDRFFAVRPEGSVSTLKIQRTERGDSAVYLCASSSLGGPRNEQFFGPGTRLTVL.

At least ten counts were recorded for this clonotype. The rearrangement links TRBV6-1 to TRBJ2-1, with TRBD2 matching over 9 bases. The CDR3 is 17 residues long. Germline assignment: CDR1 MNHNS and CDR2 SASEGT. Trimming cost V 3 bases and J 0 bases; bases outside gene matches: 6. The CDR3 sequence: CASSDFSGRTSYNEQFF. Written as DNA, the CDR3 is TGTGCCAGCAGTGATTTTAGCGGGAGAACCTCCTACAATGAGCAGTTCTTC.

The V gene is TRBV10-2, the J gene TRBJ2-7; D is unclear. The CDR3 consists of 10 residues. Germline V gene sequence: CDR1 WSHSY, CDR2 SAAADI. The CDR3 spells CAIGYREQYF. The CDR3 DNA sequence: TGCGCTATAGGATACCGCGAGCAGTACTTC.

This clonotype was counted at least ten times. The genes are TRBV12-3 or TRBV12-4 and TRBJ2-3; tentative D call: TRBD1 (5 bases). This CDR3 spans 18 amino acids. The germline V and J ends were trimmed by 4 bases and 1 base, with 21 bases remaining between them. CDR3 sequence: CASSSRSGLLMGTDTQYF. The CDR3 DNA sequence: TGTGCCAGCAGTTCGCGTTCAGGGCTTTTAATGGGCACAGATACGCAGTATTTT.

The sample holds a few counts of this clonotype. This sequence joins TRBV19 and TRBJ1-2, with no clear D. Trimming took 8 bases from V and 3 from J, leaving 22 bases between them. The CDR3 is made up of 16 amino acids. Germline assignment: CDR1 LNHDA and CDR2 SQIVND (reference sequence). CDR3 bases: TGTGCCAGTTCGGCCAGTGGGGTGGGTGTCGACTATGGCTACACCTTC. Protein sequence: CASSASGVGVDYGYTF. The full variable domain, completed using reference TRBV19 and TRBJ1-2, is DGGITQSPKYLFRKEGQNVTLSCEQNLNHDAMYWYRQDPGQGLRLIYYSQIVNDFQKGDIAEGYSVSREKKESFPLTVTSAQKNPTAFYLCASSASGVGVDYGYTFGSGTRLTVV.

This clonotype was seen repeatedly, ten times or more. The CDR3 is CASRTGRTEAFF. The CDR3 DNA sequence: TGTGCCAGCAGGACAGGGAGGACTGAAGCTTTCTTT. The V call is TRBV27, the J call TRBJ1-1, with 7 bases that match TRBD1. The CDR3 is 12 amino acids. Germline V CDR1 and CDR2: MNHEY, SMNVEV (reference sequence). Germline trimming cut 6 bases from V and 5 bases from J; bases unmatched to any gene: 3.

This clonotype was found many times. This rearrangement joins TRBV7-9 to TRBJ2-1; D remains unclear. The germline V and J ends were trimmed by 5 bases and 11 bases, with 16 bases remaining between them. The CDR3 consists of 13 residues. Germline V gene sequence: CDR1 SEHNR, CDR2 FQNEAQ (reference sequence). The CDR3 sequence is CASSTGPNFKQFF. CDR3 sequence (DNA): TGTGCCAGCAGCACCGGGCCTAACTTCAAGCAGTTCTTC.

This clonotype was recorded at least ten times. The V call is TRBV11-2, the J call TRBJ1-2; D call uncertain. Per germline, CDR1 SGHAT and CDR2 FQNNGV. This CDR3 has 13 residues. Trimming left V 5 bases short and J 8 bases short, with 15 bases between. The CDR3 DNA sequence: TGTGCCAGCAGCAAGGACGGAGTGGGCGGCTACACCTTC. Encoded protein: CASSKDGVGGYTF.

This clonotype was counted many times. The genes are TRBV10-3 and TRBJ2-1; D possibly corresponds to TRBD1 (6 bases). V gave up 8 bases and J gave up 4 bases, with 24 bases separating them. The CDR3 runs to 17 residues. The germline CDR1 and CDR2 sequences are ENHRY and SYGVKD. The DNA for the CDR3 is TGTGCCATCGCCCTGGGACAAAGATTACCCCGATACAATGAGCAGTTCTTC. Translation: CAIALGQRLPRYNEQFF.

This clonotype was counted a few times. The chain carries TRBV29-1 and TRBJ2-2; 11 bases are shared with TRBD2. This CDR3 comprises 15 residues. V was pared by 8 bases and J by 1 base, with 6 bases of the junction left unmatched. In germline, CDR1 is SQVTM, CDR2 ANQGSEA. The CDR3 loop is CSTRTSGQNTGELFF. In DNA form, the CDR3 reads TGCAGCACCCGGACTAGCGGGCAGAACACCGGGGAGCTGTTTTTT.

This clonotype was seen only a few times. The V gene is TRBV19, the J gene TRBJ1-2, with TRBD1 matching over 10 bases. The trim removed 5 bases at V and 4 bases at J, leaving 13 bases unmatched. The CDR3 runs to 17 residues. Germline V gives CDR1 LNHDA, CDR2 SQIVND (reference sequence). The CDR3 nucleotides are TGTGCCAGTAGTCTCCTCCCGGGACAGGGGAATGTCTATGGCTACACCTTC. This codes for CASSLLPGQGNVYGYTF. The variable domain in full, completed from reference TRBV19 and TRBJ1-2, reads DGGITQSPKYLFRKEGQNVTLSCEQNLNHDAMYWYRQDPGQGLRLIYYSQIVNDFQKGDIAEGYSVSREKKESFPLTVTSAQKNPTAFYLCASSLLPGQGNVYGYTFGSGTRLTVV.

This clonotype was seen at least ten times. The V gene is TRBV13, the J gene TRBJ1-1, with D tentatively TRBD1 (5 bases). Germline V CDR1 and CDR2: PRHDT, FYEKMQ (reference sequence). Trimming cost V 4 bases and J 11 bases, with 17 bases left between them. The CDR3 totals 13 residues. The CDR3 nucleotides read TGTGCCAGCAGCTCCGCGGGACTCCAGGAGGCTTTCTTT. It codes for CASSSAGLQEAFF.

This clonotype occurred many times. This sequence joins TRBV28 and TRBJ2-1, with 16 bases fitting TRBD2. Germline loops: CDR1 MDHEN, CDR2 SYDVKM. Germline trimming cut 3 bases from V and 0 bases from J; bases unmatched to any gene: 8. CDR3 length: 20 amino acids. CDR3 nucleotide sequence: TGTGCCAGCAGTTTTACCATGGGACTAGCGGGAGGGGACTCCTACAATGAGCAGTTCTTC. Protein product: CASSFTMGLAGGDSYNEQFF.

This clonotype was seen many times. This chain uses TRBV7-3 with TRBJ2-5; 8 bases are a match to TRBD2. The CDR3 is made up of 16 amino acids. Germline V gene sequence: CDR1 SGHTA, CDR2 FQGTGA. With 5 bases clipped from V and 4 bases from J, the junction kept 12 bases outside the gene matches. In DNA form, the CDR3 reads TGTGCCAGCAGCCCCCACGCCGGGGGGGCCCTAGAGACCCAGTACTTC. This codes for CASSPHAGGALETQYF.

The gene calls are TRBV5-1 and TRBJ1-1, with unresolved D. The V gene lost 0 bases and the J gene lost 3 bases, with 12 bases spanning the gap. The CDR3 contains 15 residues. Germline CDR1 and CDR2: SGHRS and YFSETQ. CDR3 in DNA: TGCGCCAGCAGCTTGGGTCGTCACGGGTACACTGAAGCTTTCTTT. It specifies CASSLGRHGYTEAFF. Supplemented by reference TRBV5-1 and TRBJ1-1, the full variable domain reads KAGVTQTPRYLIKTRGQQVTLSCSPISGHRSVSWYQQTPGQGLQFLFEYFSETQRNKGNFPGRFSGRQFSNSRSEMNVSTLELGDSALYLCASSLGRHGYTEAFFGQGTRLTVV.

This clonotype was observed at least ten times. The V gene is TRBV29-1, the J gene TRBJ2-3; D is unclear. Germline CDR1 is SQVTM and CDR2 is ANQGSEA. This CDR3 contains 13 residues. V gave up 1 base and J gave up 3 bases, with 8 bases separating them. CDR3 region: CSVEVFSTDTQYF. CDR3 DNA sequence: TGCAGCGTTGAAGTATTCTCGACAGATACGCAGTATTTT.

This clonotype was seen repeatedly, ten times or more. The rearrangement uses TRBV11-2 and TRBJ2-7, with 7 bases fitting TRBD2. Germline V lookup: CDR1 SGHAT, CDR2 FQNNGV. This CDR3 comprises 14 residues. V trimming: 3 bases; J trimming: 2 bases; junction bases outside the gene matches: 4. The CDR3 here is CASSFTLAAYEQYF. The CDR3 DNA sequence: TGTGCCAGCAGCTTTACCCTAGCGGCCTACGAGCAGTACTTC.

The J gene is TRBJ2-3, the V gene TRBV20-1; TRBD1 aligns across 8 bases. The CDR3 extends over 14 amino acids. CDR1 and CDR2 (germline): DFQATT, SNEGSKA (reference sequence). V lost 8 bases to trimming and J lost 0 bases; unmatched junction nucleotides: 7. The CDR3 nucleotides are TGCAGTTCCCAGGGGGCGGGAAGCACAGATACGCAGTATTTT. Translating it yields CSSQGAGSTDTQYF.

This clonotype has a count of ten or more. The chain couples TRBV20-1 to TRBJ1-1; 9 bases align to TRBD1. The V gene's germline CDR1 is DFQATT and CDR2 SNEGSKA (reference sequence). V lost 0 bases to trimming and J lost 11 bases; unmatched junction nucleotides: 10. The CDR3 is 14 residues long. For the CDR3, the DNA is TGCAGTGCTAGAGATGGTCAACAGGGGGCGGGTGCTTTCTTT. This encodes CSARDGQQGAGAFF.

With regard to this clonotype: It may be a read error: a sequence one base away is much more abundant. Lacking the conserved final phenylalanine or tryptophan, this CDR3 likely reflects a read error. The rearrangement joins TRBV11-2 to TRBJ2-4, with 9 bases aligning to TRBD1. Germline V gene sequence: CDR1 SGHAT, CDR2 FQNNGV. Trimming took 4 bases from V and 13 from J; bases not matched to a gene: 11. The CDR3 spans 14 residues. The CDR3 DNA sequence: TGTGCCAGCAGCTCCTACCTAGACAGGGGGATACAGTACTCC. Residues: CASSSYLDRGIQYS.

In this sample, this clonotype turned up a few times. The chain employs TRBV6-1 and TRBJ2-1, with D possibly matching TRBD1 (6 bases). Trimming took 6 bases from V and 3 from J, leaving 12 bases between them. CDR1 is MNHNS, CDR2 SASEGT, per germline. The CDR3 is 14 residues long. The CDR3 here is CASRRQALYNEQFF. CDR3 DNA: TGTGCCAGCAGAAGACAGGCCCTCTACAATGAGCAGTTCTTC.

In its sample, this clonotype was seen many times. This chain uses TRBV6-2 or TRBV6-3 with TRBJ1-2; 7 nucleotides align to TRBD1. CDR3 length equals 17 residues. The trim removed 4 bases at V and 6 bases at J, leaving 17 bases unmatched. Germline CDR1 reads MNHEY; CDR2 reads SVGEGT. This CDR3 is CASSWIYRGPLSNGYTF. CDR3 nucleotide sequence: TGTGCCAGCAGTTGGATTTACAGGGGACCTTTATCGAATGGCTACACCTTC.

This clonotype was counted between two and nine times. The chain is built from TRBV3-1 and TRBJ1-3; no clear D gene. CDR1 and CDR2 from the germline V gene are LGHDT and YNNKEL (reference sequence). With 3 bases removed from V and 0 bases from J, the gap between germline ends came to 6 bases. The CDR3 contains 14 residues. DNA for the CDR3: TGTGCCAGCAGCCAGCTGGGCTCTGGAAACACCATATATTTT. This sequence encodes CASSQLGSGNTIYF.

The sample holds many counts of this clonotype. The V call is TRBV7-8, the J call TRBJ2-1; 9 positions agree with TRBD2. This CDR3 spans 16 amino acids. Trimming cost V 7 bases and J 7 bases; bases outside gene matches: 14. Germline CDR1 is SGHVS and CDR2 is FQNEAQ. The CDR3, as DNA: TGTGCCAGCACCCAAGGGAGGAGCGGGAGGAGGAATGAGCAGTTCTTC. It codes for CASTQGRSGRRNEQFF.